What follows are 28 T cell receptor beta chains derived from one specimen sequenced in a study of CD8 T cells in ankylosing spondylitis. A single record per CDR3 protein comes from TCRdb applying MiXCR to the 5' RACE reads. Found here are 300,000 to 350,000 distinct CDR3 sequences, around 21% of them singletons; the top ten hold about 3.7%. The sample taken for sequencing was blood, either unsorted or a sorted T cell fraction (not recorded which). The origin of the receptors is a female donor with ankylosing spondylitis or in good health (not recorded which).

The V and J genes are TRBV19 and TRBJ2-1; TRBD1 is a possible D gene (6 bases). Germline V gene lookup returns CDR1 LNHDA and CDR2 SQIVND (reference sequence). With 3 bases removed from V and 10 bases from J, the gap between germline ends came to 19 bases. The CDR3 contains 15 residues. The CDR3 loop is CASSIVGQGHNEQFF. The CDR3 DNA sequence: TGTGCCAGTAGTATTGTGGGACAAGGGCATAACGAGCAGTTCTTC.

This clonotype was seen at least ten times. The chain joins TRBV28 to TRBJ2-7, with D perhaps matching TRBD1 (6 bases). V lost 6 bases and J 3 bases, leaving 18 bases between the germline ends. Germline V gene lookup returns CDR1 MDHEN and CDR2 SYDVKM. The CDR3 contains 15 residues. The CDR3 here is CASSSVSSRGYEQYF. CDR3 DNA: TGTGCCAGCAGCTCCGTATCTTCCAGGGGCTACGAGCAGTACTTC. Full variable domain (missing parts from reference TRBV28 and TRBJ2-7): DVKVTQSSRYLVKRTGEKVFLECVQDMDHENMFWYRQDPGLGLRLIYFSYDVKMKEKGDIPEGYSVSREKKERFSLILESASTNQTSMYLCASSSVSSRGYEQYFGPGTRLTVT.

A few counts support this clonotype. The rearrangement uses TRBV9 and TRBJ1-1, with 9 bases lining up with TRBD1. J gave up 4 bases and V 3 bases, and 16 bases lay outside the gene matches. This CDR3 is 18 amino acids long. Germline V CDR1 and CDR2: SGDLS, YYNGEE. This chain's CDR3 is CASSATGGAGSAGTEAFF. The CDR3 DNA follows: TGTGCCAGCAGCGCTACAGGGGGCGCAGGGTCGGCTGGCACTGAAGCTTTCTTT.

The chain's CDR3 is CASSLSPDHPGGYTF. The CDR3 DNA reads as TGTGCCAGCAGTTTATCCCCAGACCATCCCGGGGGCTACACCTTC. The chain carries TRBV28 and TRBJ1-2, with D unresolved. This CDR3 is 15 amino acids long. V shed 1 base and J shed 8 bases, with 17 bases lying between them. Germline assignment: CDR1 MDHEN and CDR2 SYDVKM.

This clonotype has more than one count but fewer than ten. The V gene is TRBV10-1, the J gene TRBJ2-7; D uncertain. This CDR3 is built from 13 residues. With 6 bases removed from V and 6 bases from J, the gap between germline ends came to 15 bases. Germline CDR1 WNHNN, CDR2 SYGVQD (reference sequence). The CDR3 sequence: CASRRSVESEQYF. In DNA form, the CDR3 reads TGCGCCAGCAGGAGGAGTGTAGAGTCCGAGCAGTACTTC.

The sample holds a few counts of this clonotype. The rearrangement uses TRBV10-3 and TRBJ2-7; 11 bases agree with TRBD1. Germline V gene lookup returns CDR1 ENHRY and CDR2 SYGVKD. The CDR3 has 14 residues. V trimming: 6 bases; J trimming: 0 bases; junction bases outside the gene matches: 1. The CDR3 sequence is CAIRGQGVSYEQYF. CDR3 coding DNA: TGTGCCATCAGGGGACAGGGGGTCTCCTACGAGCAGTACTTC.

This clonotype was seen a handful of times. The chain employs TRBV29-1 and TRBJ2-5; D is perhaps TRBD1 or TRBD2 (5 bases each). This CDR3 region has 16 residues. Per germline, CDR1 SQVTM and CDR2 ANQGSEA. V was cut by 4 bases and J by 4 bases, with 22 bases left in between. CDR3 DNA sequence: TGCAGCGTTGGGGGCCCGGGGAAGAGGACGCGAGAGACCCAGTACTTC. Residues: CSVGGPGKRTRETQYF.

The V and J genes are TRBV6-5 and TRBJ2-7; 8 positions match TRBD1. The germline V gene has CDR1 MNHEY and CDR2 SVGAGI. This CDR3 is 11 amino acids long. The V and J ends lost 6 bases and 8 bases, in that order; junction bases with no gene match: 3. CDR3 loop: CASRRQGKQYF. The CDR3 DNA reads TGTGCCAGCAGGCGACAGGGGAAGCAGTACTTC.

This clonotype was seen a handful of times. The chain couples TRBV7-2 to TRBJ1-6, with TRBD1 identical over 7 bases. V shed 5 bases, J shed 10 bases, and the junction held 8 bases outside the gene matches. The CDR3 runs to 14 residues. Germline CDR1 is SGHTA and CDR2 is FQGNSA. CDR3 DNA sequence: TGTGCCAGCAGCCCCGGGACAGCGGGCTCACCCCTCCACTTT. Its translation is CASSPGTAGSPLHF.

The chain has TRBV18 and TRBJ2-2; possibly TRBD1 for D (5 bases). Per the germline V gene, CDR1 is KGHSH and CDR2 is LQKENI. CDR3 length: 14 residues. Trimming pared 4 bases from V and 4 bases from J, leaving 10 bases between. This CDR3 reads CASSQQVVTGELFF. CDR3 bases: TGTGCCAGCTCACAACAGGTCGTCACCGGGGAGCTGTTTTTT. The full variable domain, completed using reference TRBV18 and TRBJ2-2, is NAGVMQNPRHLVRRRGQEARLRCSPMKGHSHVYWYRQLPEEGLKFMVYLQKENIIDESGMPKERFSAEFPKEGPSILRIQQVVRGDSAAYFCASSQQVVTGELFFGEGSRLTVL.

This clonotype was found a few times. The rearrangement joins TRBV6-2 or TRBV6-3 to TRBJ1-5, with D unresolved. V lost 6 bases, J lost 0 bases, and 9 bases lay in between. This CDR3 spans 14 amino acids. Germline CDR1 MNHEY, CDR2 SVGEGT. In nucleotides, the CDR3 is TGTGCCAGCAGGGAAGTGGGTAGCAATCAGCCCCAGCATTTT. It translates to CASREVGSNQPQHF.

The chain links TRBV6-1 to TRBJ1-1, with D possibly being TRBD1 (5 bases). CDR3 length: 18 amino acids. Germline CDR1 reads MNHNS; CDR2 reads SASEGT. Trimming removed 6 bases at V and 1 base at J, with 24 bases between. CDR3 DNA: TGTGCCAGCAGCCCGGGTTACCTAGGGAGGCAGGGGAACACTGAAGCTTTCTTT. Its translation is CASSPGYLGRQGNTEAFF.

This clonotype was detected a few times. In nucleotides, the CDR3 is TGTGCCAGCCATTCCAGCGGGAGGGAGACCCAGTACTTC. Its translation: CASHSSGRETQYF. The rearrangement links TRBV6-1 to TRBJ2-5; 9 positions agree with TRBD2. The CDR3 has 13 residues. With 8 bases clipped from V and 5 bases from J, the junction kept 6 bases outside the gene matches. The germline V gene encodes CDR1 MNHNS and CDR2 SASEGT.

This chain joins TRBV12-3 or TRBV12-4 and TRBJ2-7; D is perhaps TRBD2 (7 bases). This CDR3 has 15 residues. V lost 6 bases and J 2 bases, leaving 17 bases between the germline ends. The CDR3 loop reads CASSLGGGLTYEQYF. DNA for the CDR3: TGTGCCAGCAGCCTTGGGGGGGGCTTAACCTACGAGCAGTACTTC.

This clonotype was seen more than once but under ten times. This chain joins TRBV4-3 and TRBJ2-2, with D possibly being TRBD1 or TRBD2 (5 bases each). The CDR3 is made up of 14 amino acids. CDR1 and CDR2 from the germline V gene are LGHNA and YSLEER. V shed 4 bases and J shed 5 bases, with 11 bases lying between them. The CDR3 reads CASSRGVLTGELFF. CDR3 nucleotide sequence: TGCGCCAGCAGCCGAGGGGTCCTTACCGGGGAGCTGTTTTTT.

V gene TRBV19 combines with J gene TRBJ1-6, with 9 bases identical to TRBD1. Germline V CDR1 and CDR2: LNHDA, SQIVND (reference sequence). With 7 bases clipped from V and 7 bases from J, the junction kept 8 bases outside the gene matches. The CDR3 contains 15 residues. The CDR3 protein is CASTQGTGLNSPLHF. In DNA form, the CDR3 reads TGTGCCAGTACTCAAGGGACAGGGTTGAATTCACCCCTCCACTTT.

This clonotype has ten or more counts. V usage is TRBV29-1 and J usage is TRBJ2-1; 9 bases line up with TRBD1. The V gene end was trimmed by 4 bases and the J gene end by 13 bases; junction bases not matched to a gene: 2. The CDR3 is 10 amino acids. Germline values: CDR1 SQVTM, CDR2 ANQGSEA. CDR3 nucleotides: TGCAGCGTTGGGGGACAGGGCCAGTTCTTC. It codes for CSVGGQGQFF.

This clonotype was found a few times. The CDR3 nucleotides read TGCAGCGTTGAGGCATTGGACAATGAGCAGTTCTTC. It specifies CSVEALDNEQFF. The chain couples TRBV29-1 to TRBJ2-1; D call uncertain. Germline CDR1 SQVTM, CDR2 ANQGSEA. The ends were cut back, 3 bases at V and 5 bases at J, with 8 bases in the middle. The CDR3 contains 12 residues.

The J gene is TRBJ2-3, the V gene TRBV23-1; D may be TRBD1 or TRBD2 (5 bases each). TRBV23-1 is annotated as an ORF whose role is uncertain. V lost 11 bases, J lost 3 bases, and 18 bases lay in between. The CDR3 runs to 14 residues. The CDR3 loop is CAGQVGEHTDTQYF. CDR3 nucleotide sequence: TGCGCCGGCCAGGTGGGGGAGCATACAGATACGCAGTATTTT.

V and J are TRBV6-5 and TRBJ1-1; D may be TRBD1 (5 bases). The CDR3 spans 15 residues. The germline gives CDR1 MNHEY, CDR2 SVGAGI. V lost 2 bases, J lost 2 bases, and 12 bases lay in between. As DNA, the CDR3 is TGTGCCAGCAGTTACCTCGGGGGACGAAACACTGAAGCTTTCTTT. Translated: CASSYLGGRNTEAFF.

The CDR3 is CSVVKGRETQYF. Written as DNA, the CDR3 is TGCAGCGTTGTCAAGGGCCGAGAGACCCAGTACTTC. V and J are TRBV29-1 and TRBJ2-5, with D hard to call. The V end lost 4 bases, the J end lost 4 bases, and 10 bases lay between the germline ends. The CDR3 loop spans 12 amino acids. CDR1 is SQVTM and CDR2 is ANQGSEA in the germline V gene. The complete variable domain, with remaining parts taken from reference TRBV29-1 and TRBJ2-5, reads SAVISQKPSRDICQRGTSLTIQCQVDSQVTMMFWYRQQPGQSLTLIATANQGSEATYESGFVIDKFPISRPNLTFSTLTVSNMSPEDSSIYLCSVVKGRETQYFGPGTRLLVL.

V gene TRBV7-2 combines with J gene TRBJ2-6, with D perhaps matching TRBD1 (6 bases). The CDR3 is made up of 15 amino acids. V was pared by 5 bases and J by 3 bases, with 11 bases between. The germline V gene encodes CDR1 SGHTA and CDR2 FQGNSA. The CDR3 DNA is TGTGCCAGCAGCCAGAACAGGGATGGGGCCAACGTCCTGACTTTC. This codes for CASSQNRDGANVLTF.

This clonotype was seen only a few times. V and J are TRBV10-3 and TRBJ2-6, with 11 bases identical to TRBD2. Germline values: CDR1 ENHRY, CDR2 SYGVKD. The CDR3 extends over 16 amino acids. The trim removed 8 bases at V and 3 bases at J, leaving 6 bases unmatched. The CDR3 DNA reads as TGTGCCATCGGTGGGCTAGCGGGAGGTGGGGCCAACGTCCTGACTTTC. Protein sequence: CAIGGLAGGGANVLTF.

This clonotype was observed a handful of times. The chain's CDR3 is CSARPWTGEETQYF. CDR3 sequence (DNA): TGCAGTGCTAGACCGTGGACAGGGGAGGAGACCCAGTACTTC. The chain carries TRBV20-1 and TRBJ2-5; 9 bases fit TRBD1. CDR3 length: 14 amino acids. V gave up 2 bases and J gave up 5 bases; unmatched junction bases: 6. CDR1 DFQATT and CDR2 SNEGSKA come from the germline V gene (reference sequence).

The genes are TRBV7-2 and TRBJ2-2, with TRBD2 as a possible D gene (6 bases). This CDR3 comprises 17 residues. Germline V gene data show CDR1 as SGHTA and CDR2 as FQGNSA. V lost 6 bases, J lost 7 bases, and 24 bases lay in between. CDR3 region: CASRTPGRMEGIGELFF. The DNA of the CDR3 is TGTGCCAGCAGGACACCGGGACGGATGGAGGGGATCGGGGAGCTGTTTTTT.

This clonotype was picked up a small number of times. The J gene is TRBJ2-6, the V gene TRBV4-2; 12 bases line up with TRBD1. Per the germline V gene, CDR1 is LGHNA and CDR2 is YNFKEQ. With V trimmed by 4 bases and J by 3 bases, 7 bases remained unmatched. The CDR3 consists of 18 residues. CDR3 nucleotides: TGTGCCAGCAGCCGGGGACAGGGGGCGAGTGATGGGGCCAACGTCCTGACTTTC. This gives the protein CASSRGQGASDGANVLTF.

Ten or more counts support this clonotype. J is TRBJ2-1 and V is TRBV10-3, with D possibly being TRBD1 or TRBD2 (7 bases each). The CDR3 spans 19 residues. Per the germline V gene, CDR1 is ENHRY and CDR2 is SYGVKD. Between the trimmed V and J ends, which lost 3 bases and 0 bases, there was a span of 21 bases. The CDR3 is CAISDKRQGGELSYNEQFF. The CDR3, as DNA: TGTGCCATCAGTGATAAAAGGCAGGGGGGGGAGCTCTCCTACAATGAGCAGTTCTTC.

The chain uses TRBV6-2 or TRBV6-3 and TRBJ1-1; no firm D call. Germline loops: CDR1 MNHEY, CDR2 SVGEGT. V was cut by 2 bases and J by 0 bases, with 10 bases left in between. The CDR3 runs to 15 residues. The CDR3, as DNA: TGTGCCAGCAGTTACCTCTTCAACATGAACACTGAAGCTTTCTTT. Protein sequence: CASSYLFNMNTEAFF.